Each of the 31 T cell receptor beta chains below was sequenced from the same sample in a study of response to subunit inactivated influenza vaccine. TCRdb re-analysed the RT-PCR reads in MiXCR, keeping a single row per CDR3 protein. This table holds about 780,000 distinct CDR3 sequences, about 18% found once. The sequenced sample was PBMCs from blood, obtained 4 to 6 days after vaccination. The receptors stem from a man in his fifties or sixties who received an inactivated influenza vaccine.

On this clonotype itself: A single base separates this from a much larger clone, so it may be a read error. The genes are TRBV6-2 or TRBV6-3 and TRBJ2-7; TRBD1 is a possible D gene (5 bases). CDR3 length: 13 amino acids. Germline CDR1 MNHEY, CDR2 SVGEGT. Trimming stripped 2 bases from V and 3 bases from J, with 8 bases between. The CDR3 sequence: CASSYGADYEQYF. CDR3 nucleotides: TGTGCCAGCAGTTACGGGGCAGACTACGAGCAGTACTTC.

This clonotype turned up a few times. The chain combines TRBV7-2 with TRBJ2-7; 9 nucleotides align to TRBD2. The germline V gene encodes CDR1 SGHTA and CDR2 FQGNSA. Unmatched junction bases numbered 5, after V lost 5 bases and J lost 3 bases. This CDR3 is 14 amino acids long. DNA for the CDR3: TGTGCCAGCAGCACCGGGACTAGCCTCTACGAGCAGTACTTC. Its translation: CASSTGTSLYEQYF.

The V call is TRBV9, the J call TRBJ2-1, with TRBD2 matching over 9 bases. V lost 3 bases and J lost 6; bases outside the gene matches: 10. Germline-derived CDR1 and CDR2 are SGDLS and YYNGEE. The CDR3 length is 16 residues. The CDR3 coding sequence is TGTGCCAGCAGCGCCGGCATGGGACTAGCAGCCAATGAGCAGTTCTTC. This codes for CASSAGMGLAANEQFF.

The chain employs TRBV9 and TRBJ2-4; 7 nucleotides line up with TRBD1. V trimming: 4 bases; J trimming: 2 bases; junction bases outside the gene matches: 12. This CDR3 is 17 amino acids long. Germline lookup yields CDR1 SGDLS and CDR2 YYNGEE. CDR3 coding DNA: TGTGCCAGCAGCCGAACAGGGGCCGCTGGGACCAAAAACATTCAGTACTTC. Translated: CASSRTGAAGTKNIQYF. Combining the CDR3 with reference TRBV9 and TRBJ2-4 gives the whole variable domain DSGVTQTPKHLITATGQRVTLRCSPRSGDLSVYWYQQSLDQGLQFLIQYYNGEERAKGNILERFSAQQFPDLHSELNLSSLELGDSALYFCASSRTGAAGTKNIQYFGAGTRLSVL.

This clonotype was recorded a few times. V and J are TRBV10-3 and TRBJ2-5; 7 bases map to TRBD2. The CDR3 extends over 17 amino acids. Trimming at V came to 0 bases and at J to 5 bases, leaving 12 bases not matched to a gene. CDR1 is ENHRY, CDR2 SYGVKD, per germline. The chain's CDR3 is CAISESRTSVVQETQYF. Written as DNA, the CDR3 is TGTGCCATCAGTGAGTCGCGGACTAGTGTTGTTCAGGAGACCCAGTACTTC.

In its sample, this clonotype was seen a few times. V usage is TRBV3-1 and J usage is TRBJ2-5; the D is unclear. Between the trimmed V and J ends, which lost 1 base and 2 bases, there was a span of 5 bases. This CDR3 contains 13 residues. Germline V gene sequence: CDR1 LGHDT, CDR2 YNNKEL (reference sequence). CDR3 sequence reads: CASSQVWQETQYF. The CDR3 DNA sequence: TGTGCCAGCAGCCAAGTATGGCAAGAGACCCAGTACTTC.

This chain's CDR3 is CASSRGAGEQYF. The CDR3 DNA reads TGCGCCAGCAGCAGGGGGGCTGGGGAGCAGTACTTC. The V and J genes are TRBV4-1 and TRBJ2-7; the D gene could be TRBD1 or TRBD2 (6 bases each). CDR1 is MGHRA, CDR2 YSYEKL, per germline. Trimming removed 5 bases at V and 7 bases at J, with 12 bases between. The CDR3 sequence is 12 residues long.

This clonotype showed up just a few times. V and J are TRBV5-1 and TRBJ1-6, with D possibly matching TRBD1 (6 bases). The CDR3 extends over 14 amino acids. Germline CDR1 is SGHRS and CDR2 is YFSETQ. Between the trimmed V and J ends, which lost 4 bases and 10 bases, there was a span of 15 bases. The CDR3 sequence: CASSHTGFQSPLHF. The CDR3 coding sequence is TGCGCCAGCAGCCATACAGGGTTTCAATCACCCCTCCACTTT.

The rearrangement links TRBV7-3 to TRBJ2-1, with 10 bases matching TRBD2. Germline V lookup: CDR1 SGHTA, CDR2 FQGTGA. The CDR3 has 15 amino acids. J lost 6 bases, V lost 4 bases, and 6 bases had no gene match. CDR3 region: CASSSGTSVSNEQFF. The CDR3, as DNA: TGTGCCAGCAGCTCAGGGACTAGCGTAAGCAATGAGCAGTTCTTC. Looking up the rest from reference TRBV7-3 and TRBJ2-1 gives the full variable domain: GAGVSQTPSNKVTEKGKYVELRCDPISGHTALYWYRQSLGQGPEFLIYFQGTGAADDSGLPNDRFFAVRPEGSVSTLKIQRTERGDSAVYLCASSSGTSVSNEQFFGPGTRLTVL.

J is TRBJ2-1 and V is TRBV18; 8 nucleotides line up with TRBD2. V shed 2 bases, J shed 3 bases, and the junction held 15 bases outside the gene matches. CDR1 is KGHSH, CDR2 LQKENI, per germline. The CDR3 has 19 amino acids. CDR3 protein: CASSPSYSGGPRYYNEQFF. CDR3 nucleotides: TGTGCCAGCTCACCATCCTATTCGGGGGGGCCGAGGTACTACAATGAGCAGTTCTTC.

This clonotype has a single count. The rearrangement uses TRBV3-1 and TRBJ2-2; no firm D call. This CDR3 is 15 amino acids long. CDR1 and CDR2 from the germline V gene are LGHDT and YNNKEL (reference sequence). V was pared by 1 base and J by 4 bases, with 10 bases between. CDR3 sequence reads: CASSQAGSTTGELFF. The CDR3 coding sequence is TGTGCCAGCAGCCAAGCAGGATCAACCACCGGGGAGCTGTTTTTT.

The rearrangement links TRBV6-7 to TRBJ1-5, with TRBD1 matching 9 bases. TRBV6-7 is noted as an ORF with a role that remains uncertain. The CDR3 contains 14 residues. V was clipped by 7 bases and J by 2 bases; unmatched bases: 3. In DNA, the CDR3 is TGTGCCAGCACCCGGACAGGGGGCAATCAGCCCCAGCATTTT. It encodes CASTRTGGNQPQHF.

Ten or more counts support this clonotype. This chain joins TRBV4-3 and TRBJ2-3; unclear D gene. The V end lost 4 bases, the J end lost 2 bases, and 7 bases lay between the germline ends. The CDR3 sequence is 13 residues long. Germline V lookup: CDR1 LGHNA, CDR2 YSLEER. The CDR3 region is CASSPTPTDTQYF. As DNA, the CDR3 is TGCGCCAGCAGCCCTACTCCCACAGATACGCAGTATTTT.

There are a few counts of this clonotype. The chain links TRBV20-1 to TRBJ2-5; D gene unclear. CDR1 is DFQATT and CDR2 is SNEGSKA in the germline V gene (reference sequence). V lost 0 bases and J lost 4, with 9 bases in between. The CDR3 runs 13 residues. DNA for the CDR3: TGCAGTGCTAGAGAGACGCGCCCAGAGACCCAGTACTTC. Translating gives CSARETRPETQYF.

This clonotype was counted between two and nine times. The chain combines TRBV7-9 with TRBJ2-2; 13 bases are shared with TRBD2. This CDR3 spans 15 amino acids. Germline loops: CDR1 SEHNR, CDR2 FQNEAQ (reference sequence). J was trimmed by 10 bases and V by 1 base; bases with no gene match: 3. The DNA of the CDR3 is TGTGCCAGCAGCTTAGAGGGACTAGCGGGATCGGAGCTGTTTTTT. This codes for CASSLEGLAGSELFF. Full variable domain (remainder filled in from reference TRBV7-9 and TRBJ2-2): DTGVSQNPRHKITKRGQNVTFRCDPISEHNRLYWYRQTLGQGPEFLTYFQNEAQLEKSRLLSDRFSAERPKGSFSTLEIQRTEQGDSAMYLCASSLEGLAGSELFFGEGSRLTVL.

The CDR3 reads CAISPGQSVVEQYF. Here the CDR3 DNA reads TGTGCCATCAGTCCGGGGCAATCAGTGGTCGAGCAGTACTTC. V is TRBV10-3 and J is TRBJ2-7; D is tentatively TRBD1 or TRBD2 (5 bases each). Trimming stripped 5 bases from V and 6 bases from J, with 17 bases between. Germline assignment: CDR1 ENHRY and CDR2 SYGVKD. This CDR3 is 14 amino acids long.

This clonotype was observed a handful of times. This rearrangement joins TRBV20-1 to TRBJ2-3, with 11 bases aligning to TRBD2. The CDR3 is 17 amino acids. Trimming at V came to 8 bases and at J to 5 bases, leaving 18 bases not matched to a gene. In germline, CDR1 is DFQATT, CDR2 SNEGSKA (reference sequence). This chain's CDR3 is CSSRQGSGRAWVDTQYF. The CDR3 DNA sequence: TGCAGTTCGAGACAGGGTAGCGGGAGGGCGTGGGTAGATACGCAGTATTTT.

The chain recombines TRBV6-5 with TRBJ2-1; D remains unclear. The germline V gene encodes CDR1 MNHEY and CDR2 SVGAGI. V was pared by 5 bases and J by 9 bases, with 8 bases between. The CDR3 consists of 11 residues. The CDR3 DNA is TGTGCCAGCAGTACAGTCGGTGAGCAGTTCTTC. Translated: CASSTVGEQFF.

This clonotype was counted between two and nine times. The chain recombines TRBV20-1 with TRBJ2-1; 10 positions agree with TRBD1. J gave up 9 bases and V 6 bases, and 8 bases lay outside the gene matches. This CDR3 is built from 13 residues. Germline-derived CDR1 and CDR2 are DFQATT and SNEGSKA (reference sequence). Here the CDR3 DNA reads TGCAGTGCGAGGGACAGGGGACCTTTTGAGCAGTTCTTC. Protein: CSARDRGPFEQFF.

In this sample, this clonotype turned up many times. CDR3 nucleotides: TGTGCCAGCGCTCGAGGGGGACAGGTAATGAACACTGAAGCTTTCTTT. It encodes CASARGGQVMNTEAFF. The chain links TRBV12-3 or TRBV12-4 to TRBJ1-1; 8 bases line up with TRBD1. After removal of 8 bases from V and 0 bases from J, the junction contained 11 bases not matched to a gene. This CDR3 comprises 16 residues.

This clonotype was detected a few times. The rearrangement joins TRBV5-1 to TRBJ1-2; 10 positions match TRBD1. The germline V gene has CDR1 SGHRS and CDR2 YFSETQ. V was pared by 0 bases and J by 3 bases, with 5 bases of the junction left unmatched. This CDR3 comprises 16 residues. The CDR3 loop reads CASSLVGQGTYYGYTF. The DNA of the CDR3 is TGCGCCAGCAGCTTGGTGGGACAGGGGACTTACTATGGCTACACCTTC.

The gene calls are TRBV5-1 and TRBJ2-5; 7 nucleotides align to TRBD2. Germline V gene data show CDR1 as SGHRS and CDR2 as YFSETQ. Losses at the gene ends were 4 bases for V and 7 bases for J; bases not matched to a gene: 13. The CDR3 totals 15 residues. The CDR3 nucleotides read TGCGCCAGCAGCCCATCCGTCGGGAGGTACGGGACCCAGTACTTC. Its translation is CASSPSVGRYGTQYF.

The chain combines TRBV25-1 with TRBJ2-1, with 9 bases identical to TRBD2. This CDR3 is built from 17 residues. The germline V gene encodes CDR1 MGHDK and CDR2 SYGVNS. Trimming removed 10 bases from V and 6 bases from J; junction bases left unmatched: 19. The CDR3 sequence: CAIRLLHLAGLSNEQFF. The CDR3 DNA follows: TGTGCCATCCGATTACTGCATCTAGCGGGGTTGTCCAATGAGCAGTTCTTC.

This clonotype was observed a few times. The rearrangement uses TRBV10-3 and TRBJ2-2; D unclear. Trimming cost V 4 bases and J 3 bases, with 12 bases left between them. CDR3 length: 15 residues. Per the germline V gene, CDR1 is ENHRY and CDR2 is SYGVKD. CDR3 DNA: TGTGCCATCAGTGGATTAGCAGAACACACCGGGGAGCTGTTTTTT. It codes for CAISGLAEHTGELFF.

The V and J genes are TRBV12-5 and TRBJ1-1, with D unclear. Germline V gene sequence: CDR1 LGHNT, CDR2 FRNRAP. This CDR3 is 14 amino acids long. Trimming took 1 base from V and 5 from J, leaving 11 bases between them. The CDR3 spells CASGLEGTHTEAFF. CDR3 bases: TGTGCTAGTGGTTTGGAGGGTACTCATACTGAAGCTTTCTTT.

This clonotype was recorded at least ten times. CDR3 region: CAISPGTPAETQYF. CDR3 DNA sequence: TGTGCCATCAGCCCGGGGACCCCAGCAGAGACCCAGTACTTC. The rearrangement uses TRBV10-3 and TRBJ2-5; D is perhaps TRBD1 or TRBD2 (5 bases each). Trimming pared 6 bases from V and 4 bases from J, leaving 15 bases between. The length of the CDR3 is 14 residues. CDR1 ENHRY and CDR2 SYGVKD come from the germline V gene.

Points on this clonotype: A much larger clone lies a single base off, so this may be a read error. The chain has TRBV7-2 and TRBJ1-1; 7 bases are a match to TRBD1. V dropped 1 base and J dropped 1; count of bases not matched to a gene: 3. The germline V gene encodes CDR1 SGHTA and CDR2 FQGNSA. This CDR3 has 15 amino acids. The CDR3 region has the DNA TGTGCCAGCAGCTTAGAAGGGACAGCGAACACTGAAGCTTTCTTT. Translated, it gives CASSLEGTANTEAFF.

This clonotype has a handful of counts. The chain couples TRBV2 to TRBJ2-2; D possibly corresponds to TRBD2 (6 bases). CDR1 and CDR2 (germline): SNHLY, FYNNEI. V lost 5 bases and J lost 4, with 11 bases in between. The CDR3 length is 14 residues. Here the CDR3 reads CASSKTRFTGELFF. CDR3 bases: TGTGCCAGCAGTAAGACTAGGTTCACCGGGGAGCTGTTTTTT.

This clonotype was seen only a few times. V usage is TRBV6-5 and J usage is TRBJ2-1; possibly TRBD1 for D (6 bases). CDR1 is MNHEY and CDR2 is SVGAGI in the germline V gene. Trimming left V 4 bases short and J 4 bases short, with 11 bases between. The CDR3 covers 14 residues. The CDR3 protein is CASSSYGQYNEQFF. CDR3 bases: TGTGCCAGCAGTTCCTACGGACAGTACAATGAGCAGTTCTTC.

This chain uses TRBV7-8 with TRBJ1-2, with D hard to call. There are 14 residues in the CDR3. In germline, CDR1 is SGHVS, CDR2 FQNEAQ. Trimming took 8 bases from V and 4 from J, leaving 17 bases between them. The CDR3 is CASQVGRAGYGYTF. The CDR3 bases are TGTGCCAGCCAAGTCGGTAGGGCCGGCTATGGCTACACCTTC.

The chain uses TRBV3-1 and TRBJ2-3; unclear D gene. CDR3 size: 12 residues. In germline, CDR1 is LGHDT, CDR2 YNNKEL (reference sequence). The V gene lost 8 bases and the J gene lost 1 base, with 7 bases spanning the gap. CDR3 region: CASSIRTDTQYF. The CDR3 bases are TGTGCCAGCTCCATCCGCACAGATACGCAGTATTTT.